This T cell receptor beta chain was profiled in a study of graft-versus-host responses after intestinal transplantation. On the study more broadly: Transplants given to recipients were multivisceral, liver-intestinal, or isolated intestinal. Anti-thymocyte globulin induction, then tacrolimus and steroids for two to four years, went to all recipients. The study, taken as a whole, reports: Recipient marrow held GvH clones, some first seen in ileum or blood.

Trimming removed 4 bases at V and 8 bases at J, with 6 bases between. Germline CDR1 and CDR2: DFQATT and SNEGSKA (reference sequence). CDR3 length: 10 amino acids. As to this clone: The antigen is undetermined.

Method: immunoSEQ multiplex PCR; TCRdb's copy keeps in-frame clones and lacks some. Here the sample spans about 19,000 clones, around nine tenths being singletons. Either the posterior iliac crest or another site supplied the post-transplant bone marrow. The chain is built from TRBV20-1 and TRBJ2-1, with D hard to call. The sample consisted of bone marrow, taken around 120 days after transplant. The receptor's source is a human patient who received an intestinal transplant, so some T cells may come from the graft donor. For the CDR3, the DNA is TGCAGTGCTACCTTTCATGAGCAGTTCTTC. Protein product: CSATFHEQFF.